These 7 T cell receptor beta chains were all obtained from the same sample, sequenced in a study of cytomegalovirus exposure and HLA in healthy donors. With 60 Vbeta and 13 Jbeta primers, the PCR was carried out. Here immunoSEQ multiplex PCR was the method, and the copy in TCRdb shows in-frame clones only, minus some. The table lists 95,000 to 100,000 clones, about 75% of them singletons, with over 9.5% in the top ten. What was sequenced was PBMCs. The source of these receptors is a man aged 45-65 years in good health and CMV-seronegative.

This chain joins TRBV7-2 and TRBJ2-2; D is uncertain. V was pared by 4 bases and J by 7 bases, with 10 bases between. In germline, CDR1 is SGHTA, CDR2 FQGNSA. The CDR3 runs 13 residues. CDR3 sequence (DNA): TGTGCCAGCAGCTCCCTACTTGTCGGGGAGCTGTTTTTT. Translating gives CASSSLLVGELFF.

This sequence joins TRBV7-8 and TRBJ1-5; D may be TRBD1 (6 bases). Trimming took 4 bases from V and 1 from J, leaving 20 bases between them. The CDR3 extends over 18 amino acids. From germline, CDR1 is SGHVS and CDR2 FQNEAQ. CDR3 protein: CASSSQTGIWVSNQPQHF. Here the CDR3 DNA reads TGTGCCAGCAGCTCTCAAACAGGGATCTGGGTAAGCAATCAGCCCCAGCATTTT.

The gene calls are TRBV6-4 and TRBJ2-1, with 8 bases fitting TRBD2. The CDR3 length is 14 residues. V was clipped by 4 bases and J by 5 bases; unmatched bases: 4. The germline V gene encodes CDR1 MRHNA and CDR2 SNTAGT. For the CDR3, the DNA is TGTGCCAGCAGTGTTCAGCGGGGGAACAATGAGCAGTTCTTC. This codes for CASSVQRGNNEQFF.

The sample holds one count of this clone. The chain employs TRBV19 and TRBJ2-2, with a possible D match to TRBD2 (5 bases). V was cut by 6 bases and J by 1 base, with 12 bases left in between. CDR1 and CDR2 (germline): LNHDA, SQIVND (reference sequence). The CDR3 covers 15 residues. The CDR3 sequence: CASRGAIKNTGELFF. CDR3 in DNA: TGTGCCAGTAGGGGAGCCATTAAGAACACCGGGGAGCTGTTTTTT.

The rearrangement uses TRBV7-9 and TRBJ2-7; D might be TRBD1 (5 bases). The CDR3 runs to 15 residues. The V and J ends lost 3 bases and 5 bases respectively, with 17 bases between them. Germline CDR1 SEHNR, CDR2 FQNEAQ (reference sequence). The CDR3 nucleotides read TGTGCCAGCAGCTTCAACCAGGGTGGTATGCACGAGCAGTACTTC. Protein product: CASSFNQGGMHEQYF.

V gene TRBV18 combines with J gene TRBJ1-4, with 9 nucleotides matching TRBD1. Germline V gene data show CDR1 as KGHSH and CDR2 as LQKENI. CDR3 length: 15 residues. Unmatched junction bases numbered 9, after V lost 6 bases and J lost 7 bases. The CDR3 nucleotides are TGTGCCAGCTCCCCAGGCACAGGGGGCGGTGAAAAACTGTTTTTT. Its protein product is CASSPGTGGGEKLFF.

The V gene is TRBV28, the J gene TRBJ2-3; the D is unclear. V lost 10 bases to trimming and J lost 4 bases, with 18 bases between them. Germline CDR1 MDHEN, CDR2 SYDVKM. This CDR3 is built from 14 residues. The CDR3 DNA sequence: TGTGCCACCAAACTCGGCAGGTCATCAGATACGCAGTATTTT. This gives the protein CATKLGRSSDTQYF.